This TCR beta chain was recorded in a study of control samples from healthy donors and cancer patients. V trimming: 2 bases; J trimming: 4 bases; junction bases outside the gene matches: 10. The V gene's germline CDR1 is SGHTA and CDR2 FQGNSA. The CDR3 covers 17 residues. Sequencing was performed with immunoSEQ multiplex PCR; in TCRdb, only in-frame clones are kept and a portion is missing. Of 70,000 to 80,000 clones listed, roughly 90% are singletons. The chain recombines TRBV7-2 with TRBJ1-2; TRBD1 agrees at 10 bases. The source material was PBMCs. The TCR comes from a woman aged 60-70 years with head and neck cancer. Written as DNA, the CDR3 is TGTGCCAGCAGCTTAAGTGGGGGGGGACAGGGGATCTATGGCTACACCTTC. Amino acid sequence: CASSLSGGGQGIYGYTF.